This TCR beta chain was sequenced during a study of shared clonotypes between healthy human individuals. The assay was immunoSEQ multiplex PCR, and TCRdb's table has in-frame clones only and misses some. The sample consists of 2 million to 2.5 million clones, approximately 94% of them appearing once. The CDR3 extends over 14 amino acids. Trimming cost V 2 bases and J 4 bases, with 11 bases left between them. CDR1 MDHEN and CDR2 SYDVKM come from the germline V gene. The chain is built from TRBV28 and TRBJ1-1; D is undetermined. The material sequenced was naive CD4+ T cells sorted from blood. Subset indicated: CD45RA+ positively selected. The clonotype originates from a man aged 18 to 30 in good health. The CDR3 reads CASSLTSGRTEAFF. The CDR3 nucleotides are TGTGCCAGCAGTTTAACCAGTGGGCGCACTGAAGCTTTCTTT.